This T cell receptor beta chain was sequenced in a study of blood T cell repertoires in COVID-19. The wider study: Spain, Italy and the United States supplied samples that represented acute and convalescent COVID-19. Sample material is recorded as cDNA or gDNA derived from T cells, B-cell-depleted T cells, or PBMCs.

Original data processing: From reference gene primer amplification, estimates of nucleated cell counts were derived. The protocol was immunoSEQ multiplex PCR, while the TCRdb copy is restricted to in-frame clones and leaves out a portion. V and J calls and clone size are copied from that table; D and trimming were computed from the DNA. The sample yields more than 200,000 clones, around 80% seen once. This CDR3 contains 15 residues. V lost 0 bases to trimming and J lost 0 bases, with 8 bases between them. The germline gives CDR1 MNHEY, CDR2 SVGAGI. Sequences were obtained from peripheral blood. The rearrangement joins TRBV6-5 to TRBJ1-1; D call uncertain. The origin of this receptor is a man aged 60 to 75 with acute or convalescent COVID-19. CDR3 amino acids: CASSYSIQLNTEAFF. The CDR3 DNA is TGTGCCAGCAGTTACTCGATACAGTTGAACACTGAAGCTTTCTTT.